What follows are 24 T cell receptor beta chains derived from one specimen sequenced in a study of human T cells and chemical hapten exposure. The time point was: patch test 1, 2 weeks after DPC sensitization. Treatment meaning: therapeutic diphenylcyclopropenone sensitization with weekly scalp DPC. TCRdb re-called the RACE reads through MiXCR, storing one row per CDR3 protein. The table records about 90,000 distinct CDR3 sequences, roughly a tenth of them present only once. The sequencing here drew on whole blood, taken in connection with sensitization to the hapten diphenylcyclopropenone (DPC). The receptors here all came from a man aged 40-55 years with alopecia areata. Some clones in this sample may be carry-over from other donors' samples.

The rearrangement joins TRBV14 to TRBJ2-1, with D perhaps assigned TRBD1 or TRBD2 (6 bases each). Germline V gene sequence: CDR1 SGHDN, CDR2 FVKESK. Trimming stripped 4 bases from V and 9 bases from J, with 22 bases between. There are 16 residues in the CDR3. In DNA form, the CDR3 reads TGTGCCAGCAGCCCCCTGGGGGGCTCCGGATGGGGTGAGCAGTTCTTC. Protein: CASSPLGGSGWGEQFF.

This clonotype was observed once. This chain joins TRBV25-1 and TRBJ2-5; D not certain. The V end was cut by 7 bases, the J end by 4 bases, with 7 bases between. The length of the CDR3 is 11 residues. Germline CDR1 and CDR2: MGHDK and SYGVNS. The CDR3 DNA reads as TGTGCCAGCAACTGGGGAGAGACCCAGTACTTC. This gives the protein CASNWGETQYF.

This clonotype was counted at least ten times. This chain joins TRBV5-1 and TRBJ1-3, with a possible D match to TRBD1 (5 bases). The V gene lost 0 bases and the J gene lost 8 bases, with 15 bases spanning the gap. CDR3 length: 15 residues. Germline V gene data show CDR1 as SGHRS and CDR2 as YFSETQ. The CDR3 is CASSLEGQGTDTIYF. The CDR3 DNA sequence: TGCGCCAGCAGCTTGGAGGGTCAGGGTACAGACACCATATATTTT.

Comment on this clonotype: The junction departs from the called germline gene at one end, perhaps through a read error. The gene calls are TRBV5-4 and TRBJ1-5; D gene uncertain. Per germline, CDR1 SGHNT and CDR2 YYREEE (reference sequence). This CDR3 spans 14 amino acids. The CDR3 DNA reads TGTGCCAGCAGCTTGAGTAAACGGAGTCAGCCCCGGCATTTT. This translates into CASSLSKRSQPRHF.

V is TRBV12-3 or TRBV12-4 and J is TRBJ2-7; no clear D gene. The V end lost 1 base, the J end lost 6 bases, and 10 bases lay between the germline ends. The CDR3 length is 13 residues. CDR3 protein: CASSLVGSSEQYV. CDR3 DNA: TGTGCCAGCAGTTTAGTAGGTTCATCCGAGCAGTACGTC.

This clonotype has just a few counts. The chain uses TRBV6-1 and TRBJ2-1; D not certain. The V gene lost 10 bases and the J gene lost 6 bases, with 19 bases spanning the gap. Germline V CDR1 and CDR2: MNHNS, SASEGT. This CDR3 is 14 amino acids long. The CDR3 is CATPPRSPPNEQFF. Here the CDR3 DNA reads TGTGCCACCCCACCCCGATCCCCGCCCAATGAGCAGTTCTTC.

This clonotype came up a few times. The rearrangement links TRBV3-1 to TRBJ2-3, with no clear D. With 4 bases removed from V and 3 bases from J, the gap between germline ends came to 8 bases. Looked up from germline, CDR1 is LGHDT and CDR2 is YNNKEL (reference sequence). The length of the CDR3 is 13 residues. CDR3 sequence: CASSPFSTDTQYF. The CDR3 DNA reads as TGTGCCAGCAGCCCTTTTAGTACAGATACGCAGTATTTT.

This clonotype was counted ten times or more. The chain is built from TRBV7-2 and TRBJ2-7; D gene ambiguous. The CDR3 runs 13 residues. Trimming removed 0 bases from V and 5 bases from J, with 8 bases in between. From germline, CDR1 is SGHTA and CDR2 FQGNSA. The CDR3 DNA follows: TGTGCCAGCAGCTTAGCCCGCGGCGACGAGCAGTACTTC. Translating it yields CASSLARGDEQYF.

This clonotype appeared many times. The chain is built from TRBV5-1 and TRBJ1-4; D not certain. Germline CDR1 reads SGHRS; CDR2 reads YFSETQ. The CDR3 runs 15 residues. V lost 0 bases and J 8 bases, leaving 14 bases between the germline ends. CDR3 in amino acids: CASSLGDKLAEKLFF. CDR3 coding DNA: TGCGCCAGCAGCTTGGGCGACAAGCTCGCAGAAAAACTGTTTTTT. The full variable domain, with the rest looked up from reference TRBV5-1 and TRBJ1-4, is KAGVTQTPRYLIKTRGQQVTLSCSPISGHRSVSWYQQTPGQGLQFLFEYFSETQRNKGNFPGRFSGRQFSNSRSEMNVSTLELGDSALYLCASSLGDKLAEKLFFGSGTQLSVL.

The chain combines TRBV27 with TRBJ1-1; D might be TRBD1 (5 bases). CDR3 length equals 14 residues. V was trimmed by 6 bases and J by 0 bases, leaving 11 bases between them. The germline V gene encodes CDR1 MNHEY and CDR2 SMNVEV (reference sequence). CDR3 nucleotides: TGTGCCAGCAGGTTACAGGTTGTGAACACTGAAGCTTTCTTT. Its protein product is CASRLQVVNTEAFF.

This clonotype showed up many times. This chain connects TRBV20-1 to TRBJ1-5; tentatively, D is TRBD1 (5 bases). V lost 7 bases to trimming and J lost 7 bases, with 17 bases between them. Germline lookup yields CDR1 DFQATT and CDR2 SNEGSKA (reference sequence). The CDR3 contains 13 residues. The CDR3 loop is CSGALGQDQPQHF. In DNA, the CDR3 is TGCAGTGGCGCCCTGGGGCAAGACCAGCCCCAGCATTTT.

Only a few counts were recorded for this clonotype. The chain uses TRBV20-1 and TRBJ2-1; TRBD2 matches 8 bases. This CDR3 contains 15 residues. Trimming cost V 3 bases and J 5 bases; bases outside gene matches: 9. Germline V gives CDR1 DFQATT, CDR2 SNEGSKA (reference sequence). The CDR3 DNA reads as TGCAGTGCTAGCGGGGCGGGAGGAACGAACAATGAGCAGTTCTTC. This gives the protein CSASGAGGTNNEQFF.

This clonotype was picked up many times. This chain joins TRBV7-9 and TRBJ2-1, with a weak D call TRBD2 (6 bases). V was cut by 1 base and J by 7 bases, with 11 bases left in between. Germline V CDR1 and CDR2: SEHNR, FQNEAQ (reference sequence). This CDR3 has 14 residues. CDR3 sequence: CASSLGVSGNEQFF. The CDR3 nucleotides are TGTGCCAGCAGCTTAGGCGTCAGCGGGAATGAGCAGTTCTTC.

This chain connects TRBV7-2 to TRBJ2-5; 7 bases fit TRBD2. The V gene end was trimmed by 3 bases and the J gene end by 2 bases; junction bases not matched to a gene: 9. The germline V gene has CDR1 SGHTA and CDR2 FQGNSA. The CDR3 is made up of 16 amino acids. CDR3 region: CASSFSSGRPQETQYF. In nucleotides, the CDR3 is TGTGCCAGCAGCTTTAGTAGCGGGCGACCTCAAGAGACCCAGTACTTC.

This clonotype occurred many times. This sequence joins TRBV6-2 or TRBV6-3 and TRBJ1-1; 8 nucleotides align to TRBD1. This CDR3 is built from 13 residues. Trimming cost V 2 bases and J 6 bases; bases outside gene matches: 2. The germline CDR1 and CDR2 sequences are MNHEY and SVGEGT. The CDR3 loop is CASSYNRGSEAFF. CDR3 bases: TGTGCCAGCAGTTACAACAGGGGGTCTGAAGCTTTCTTT.

The chain uses TRBV14 and TRBJ2-6, with a weak D call TRBD2 (5 bases). This CDR3 comprises 13 residues. Germline V CDR1 and CDR2: SGHDN, FVKESK. V was clipped by 6 bases and J by 4 bases, with 7 bases between them. The CDR3 DNA sequence: TGTGCCAGCAGGAGGGCAGGGGCCAACGTCCTGACTTTC. This codes for CASRRAGANVLTF. Based on the CDR3 plus reference TRBV14 and TRBJ2-6, the full variable domain is EAGVTQFPSHSVIEKGQTVTLRCDPISGHDNLYWYRRVMGKEIKFLLHFVKESKQDESGMPNNRFLAERTGGTYSTLKVQPAELEDSGVYFCASRRAGANVLTFGAGSRLTVL.

This clonotype was observed a handful of times. This chain links TRBV30 with TRBJ2-2, with unresolved D. The CDR3 sequence is 11 residues long. Looked up from germline, CDR1 is GTSNPN and CDR2 is SVGIG (reference sequence). V lost 3 bases to trimming and J lost 6 bases, with 5 bases between them. The CDR3 DNA is TGTGCCTGGAGGGGTTCCGGGGAGCTGTTTTTT. It translates to CAWRGSGELFF.

This rearrangement joins TRBV6-1 to TRBJ1-5; weak D call: TRBD1 (6 bases). Trimming pared 1 base from V and 6 bases from J, leaving 13 bases between. Germline CDR1 and CDR2: MNHNS and SASEGT. The CDR3 has 15 amino acids. CDR3 DNA: TGTGCCAGCAGTGAAGTGGGGGCGCAGAGTCAGCCCCAGCATTTT. Translating it yields CASSEVGAQSQPQHF.

This clonotype has more than one count but fewer than ten. For the CDR3, the DNA is TGCAGTGCAAAGCTAGCGGGTAGCACAGATACGCAGTATTTT. It is translated as CSAKLAGSTDTQYF. This chain links TRBV20-1 with TRBJ2-3; 8 positions agree with TRBD2. Germline V lookup: CDR1 DFQATT, CDR2 SNEGSKA (reference sequence). J was trimmed by 0 bases and V by 6 bases; bases with no gene match: 5. This CDR3 has 14 residues.

A few counts support this clonotype. J is TRBJ2-1 and V is TRBV7-2; D ambiguous. Between the trimmed V and J ends, which lost 5 bases and 4 bases, there was a span of 6 bases. The CDR3 has 12 amino acids. The germline CDR1 and CDR2 sequences are SGHTA and FQGNSA. CDR3: CASSLDYNEQFF. In DNA form, the CDR3 reads TGTGCCAGCAGCCTAGATTACAATGAGCAGTTCTTC.

The table lists this clonotype with a few counts. This chain joins TRBV7-2 and TRBJ1-2; 8 nucleotides align to TRBD1. This CDR3 is built from 16 residues. Germline values: CDR1 SGHTA, CDR2 FQGNSA. V gave up 0 bases and J gave up 2 bases; unmatched junction bases: 5. The CDR3 sequence is CASSLAGTGPNYGYTF. The CDR3 bases are TGTGCCAGCAGCTTAGCGGGGACAGGACCAAACTATGGCTACACCTTC.

The rearrangement uses TRBV11-3 and TRBJ2-5, with D possibly being TRBD1 (5 bases). Looked up from germline, CDR1 is SGHNT and CDR2 is YENEEA. The CDR3 runs 15 residues. Deletions cut 2 bases from V and 3 bases from J, with 13 bases between. CDR3 in DNA: TGTGCCAGCAGCTTAAGGTCCCAGGGAAAAGAGACCCAGTACTTC. Its translation is CASSLRSQGKETQYF.

In its sample, this clonotype was seen a few times. J is TRBJ2-1 and V is TRBV21-1; the table's D call TRBD2 went unverified against the DNA. TRBV21-1 is labeled a pseudogene. CDR3 size: 17 residues. The CDR3 loop reads CASSKRLAGGSYNEQFF. CDR3 nucleotides: TGTGCCAGCAGCAAACGACTAGCGGGAGGGTCTTACAATGAGCAGTTCTTC.

This clonotype has at least ten counts. V usage is TRBV5-1 and J usage is TRBJ1-1; 7 nucleotides align to TRBD1. This CDR3 comprises 15 residues. J gave up 2 bases and V 8 bases, and 12 bases lay outside the gene matches. Germline-derived CDR1 and CDR2 are SGHRS and YFSETQ. CDR3 residues: CASNSQGVGNTEAFF. CDR3 in DNA: TGCGCCAGTAACTCGCAGGGGGTCGGTAACACTGAAGCTTTCTTT.